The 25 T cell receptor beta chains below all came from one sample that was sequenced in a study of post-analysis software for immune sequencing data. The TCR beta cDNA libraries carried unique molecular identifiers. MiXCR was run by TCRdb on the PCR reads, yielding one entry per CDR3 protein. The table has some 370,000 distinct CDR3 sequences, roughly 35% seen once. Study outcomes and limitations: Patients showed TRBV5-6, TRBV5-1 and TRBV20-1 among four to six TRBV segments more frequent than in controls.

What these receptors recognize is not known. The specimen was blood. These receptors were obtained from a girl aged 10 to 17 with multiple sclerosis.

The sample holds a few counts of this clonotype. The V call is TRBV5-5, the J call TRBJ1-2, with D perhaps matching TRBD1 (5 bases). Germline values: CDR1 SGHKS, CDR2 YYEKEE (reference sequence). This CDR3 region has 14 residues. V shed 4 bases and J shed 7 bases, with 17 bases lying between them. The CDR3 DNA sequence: TGTGCCAGCAGCCCCCAGGGTGCTGGGTCTGGCTACACCTTC. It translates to CASSPQGAGSGYTF.

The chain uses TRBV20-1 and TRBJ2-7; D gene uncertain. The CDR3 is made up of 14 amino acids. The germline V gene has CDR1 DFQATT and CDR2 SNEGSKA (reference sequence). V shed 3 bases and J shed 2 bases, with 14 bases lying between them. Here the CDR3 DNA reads TGCAGTGCTAGGTTGGGCGGAATGACCTACGAGCAGTACTTC. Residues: CSARLGGMTYEQYF.

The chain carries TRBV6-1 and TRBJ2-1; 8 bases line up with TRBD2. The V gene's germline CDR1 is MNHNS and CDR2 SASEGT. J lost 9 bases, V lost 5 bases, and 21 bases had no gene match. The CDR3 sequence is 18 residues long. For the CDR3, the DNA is TGTGCCAGCAGTCCGAATTGGGTCGGGGGGGAGTCCCCCCCTGAGCAGTTCTTC. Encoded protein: CASSPNWVGGESPPEQFF.

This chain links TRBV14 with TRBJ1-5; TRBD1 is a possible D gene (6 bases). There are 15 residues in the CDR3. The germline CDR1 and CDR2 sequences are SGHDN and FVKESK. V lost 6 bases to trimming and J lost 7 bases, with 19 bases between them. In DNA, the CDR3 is TGTGCCAGCAGTTCCCCGACAGGAGCCCAACAGCCCCAGCATTTT. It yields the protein CASSSPTGAQQPQHF.

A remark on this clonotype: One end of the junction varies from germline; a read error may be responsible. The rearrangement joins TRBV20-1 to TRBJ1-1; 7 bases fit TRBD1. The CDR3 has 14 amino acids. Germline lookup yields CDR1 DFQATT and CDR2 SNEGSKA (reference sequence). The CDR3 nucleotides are TGCAGTACTAGAAGACAGGGTCCCAACACTGAAGCTTTCTTT. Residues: CSTRRQGPNTEAFF.

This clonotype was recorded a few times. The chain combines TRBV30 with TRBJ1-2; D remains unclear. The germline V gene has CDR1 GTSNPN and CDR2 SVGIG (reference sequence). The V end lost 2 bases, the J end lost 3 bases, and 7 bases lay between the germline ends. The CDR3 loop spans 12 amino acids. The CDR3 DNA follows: TGTGCCTGGAGTAATGGTGACTATGGCTACACCTTC. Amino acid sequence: CAWSNGDYGYTF.

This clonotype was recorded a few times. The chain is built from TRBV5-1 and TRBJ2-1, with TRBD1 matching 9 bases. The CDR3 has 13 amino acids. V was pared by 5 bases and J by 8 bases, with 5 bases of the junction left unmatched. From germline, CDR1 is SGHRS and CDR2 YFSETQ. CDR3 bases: TGCGCCAGCAGTTGGGACAGGGTTGATGAGCAGTTCTTC. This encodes CASSWDRVDEQFF.

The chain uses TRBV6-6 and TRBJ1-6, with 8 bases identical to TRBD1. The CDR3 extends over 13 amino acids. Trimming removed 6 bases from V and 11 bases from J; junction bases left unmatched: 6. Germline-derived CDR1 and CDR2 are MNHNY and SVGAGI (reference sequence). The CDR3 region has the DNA TGTGCCAGCAGGGGACAGGACGCGACACCCCTCCACTTT. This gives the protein CASRGQDATPLHF.

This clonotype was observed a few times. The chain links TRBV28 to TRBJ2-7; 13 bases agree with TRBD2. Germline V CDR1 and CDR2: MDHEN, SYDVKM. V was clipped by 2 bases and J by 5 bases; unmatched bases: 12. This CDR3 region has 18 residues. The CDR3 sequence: CASSLPLAGGLYNHEQYF. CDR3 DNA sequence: TGTGCCAGCAGTTTACCACTAGCGGGGGGGTTATATAACCACGAGCAGTACTTC.

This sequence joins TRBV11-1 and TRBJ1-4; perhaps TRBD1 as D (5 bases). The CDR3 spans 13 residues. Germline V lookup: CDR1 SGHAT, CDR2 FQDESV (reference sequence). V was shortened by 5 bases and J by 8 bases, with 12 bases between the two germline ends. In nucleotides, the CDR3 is TGTGCCAGCAGCCGGGAGAGGGACGAAAAACTGTTTTTT. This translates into CASSRERDEKLFF.

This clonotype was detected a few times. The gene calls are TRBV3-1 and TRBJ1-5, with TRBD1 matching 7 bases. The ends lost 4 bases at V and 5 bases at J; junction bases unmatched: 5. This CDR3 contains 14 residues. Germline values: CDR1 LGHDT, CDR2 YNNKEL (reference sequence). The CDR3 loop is CASSLTTGHQPQHF. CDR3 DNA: TGTGCCAGCAGCCTCACGACAGGGCATCAGCCCCAGCATTTT.

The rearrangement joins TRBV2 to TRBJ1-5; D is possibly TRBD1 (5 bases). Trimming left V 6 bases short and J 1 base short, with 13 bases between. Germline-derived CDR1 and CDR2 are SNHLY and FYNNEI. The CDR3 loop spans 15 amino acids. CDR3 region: CASRRTQDSNQPQHF. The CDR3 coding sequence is TGTGCCAGCAGACGGACACAGGACAGCAATCAGCCCCAGCATTTT.

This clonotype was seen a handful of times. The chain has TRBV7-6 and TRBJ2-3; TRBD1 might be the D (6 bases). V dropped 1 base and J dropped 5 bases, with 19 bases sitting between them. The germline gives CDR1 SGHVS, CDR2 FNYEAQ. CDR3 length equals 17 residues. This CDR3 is CASSLEGQTLGVDTQYF. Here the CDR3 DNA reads TGTGCCAGCAGCTTAGAGGGACAAACCCTGGGGGTAGATACGCAGTATTTT.

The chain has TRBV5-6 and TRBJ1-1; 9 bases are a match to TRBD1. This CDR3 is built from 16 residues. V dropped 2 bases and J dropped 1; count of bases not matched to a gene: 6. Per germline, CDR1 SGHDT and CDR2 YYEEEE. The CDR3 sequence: CASSFNRGRRNTEAFF. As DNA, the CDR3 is TGTGCCAGCAGCTTTAACAGGGGGCGAAGGAACACTGAAGCTTTCTTT.

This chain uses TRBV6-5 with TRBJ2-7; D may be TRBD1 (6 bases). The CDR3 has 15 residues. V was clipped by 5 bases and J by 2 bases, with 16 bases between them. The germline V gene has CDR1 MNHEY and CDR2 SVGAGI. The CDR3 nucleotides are TGTGCCAGCAGTCCACGACAGGCTTCACCCTACGAGCAGTACTTC. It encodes CASSPRQASPYEQYF.

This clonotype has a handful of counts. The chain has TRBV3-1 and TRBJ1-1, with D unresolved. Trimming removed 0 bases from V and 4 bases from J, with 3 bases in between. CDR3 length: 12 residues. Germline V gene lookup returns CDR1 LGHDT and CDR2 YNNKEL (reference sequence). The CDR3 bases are TGTGCCAGCAGCCAAGATGCCACTGAAGCTTTCTTT. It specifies CASSQDATEAFF.

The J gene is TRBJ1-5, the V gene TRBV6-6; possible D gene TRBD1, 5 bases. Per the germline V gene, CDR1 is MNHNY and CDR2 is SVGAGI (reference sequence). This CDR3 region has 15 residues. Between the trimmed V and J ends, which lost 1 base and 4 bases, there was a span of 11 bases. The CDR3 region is CASSYWDVRNQPQHF. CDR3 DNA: TGTGCCAGCAGTTACTGGGACGTCCGGAATCAGCCCCAGCATTTT.

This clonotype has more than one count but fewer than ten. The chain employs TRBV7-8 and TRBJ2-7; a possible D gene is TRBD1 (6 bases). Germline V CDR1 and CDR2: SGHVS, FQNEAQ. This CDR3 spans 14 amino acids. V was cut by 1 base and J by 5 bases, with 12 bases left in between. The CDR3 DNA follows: TGTGCCAGCAGCTTAGAACAGGGATTAGACGAGCAGTACTTC. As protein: CASSLEQGLDEQYF.

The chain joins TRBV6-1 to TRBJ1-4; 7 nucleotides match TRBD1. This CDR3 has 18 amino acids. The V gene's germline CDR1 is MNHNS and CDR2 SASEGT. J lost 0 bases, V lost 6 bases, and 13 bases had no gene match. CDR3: CASSITGDYPATNEKLFF. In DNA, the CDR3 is TGTGCCAGCAGCATAACAGGGGACTACCCTGCAACTAATGAAAAACTGTTTTTT.

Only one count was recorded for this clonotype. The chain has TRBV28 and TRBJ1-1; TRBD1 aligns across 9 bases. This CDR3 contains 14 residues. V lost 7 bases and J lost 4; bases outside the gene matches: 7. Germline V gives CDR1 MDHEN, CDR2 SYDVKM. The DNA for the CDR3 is TGTGCCAGCACCAAGGGACAGGGAGGCACTGAAGCTTTCTTT. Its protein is CASTKGQGGTEAFF.

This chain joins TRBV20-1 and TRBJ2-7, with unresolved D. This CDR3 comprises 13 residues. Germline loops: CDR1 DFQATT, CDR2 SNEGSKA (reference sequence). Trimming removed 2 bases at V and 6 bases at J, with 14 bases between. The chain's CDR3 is CSARLLGSPEQYF. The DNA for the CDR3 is TGCAGTGCTAGACTTCTAGGGTCCCCCGAGCAGTACTTC.

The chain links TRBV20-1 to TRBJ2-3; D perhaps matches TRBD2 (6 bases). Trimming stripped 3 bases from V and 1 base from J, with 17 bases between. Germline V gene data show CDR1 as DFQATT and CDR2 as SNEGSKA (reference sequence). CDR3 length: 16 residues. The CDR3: CSASGSSASRTDTQYF. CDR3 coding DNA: TGCAGTGCTAGCGGGTCTAGCGCCTCACGCACAGATACGCAGTATTTT.

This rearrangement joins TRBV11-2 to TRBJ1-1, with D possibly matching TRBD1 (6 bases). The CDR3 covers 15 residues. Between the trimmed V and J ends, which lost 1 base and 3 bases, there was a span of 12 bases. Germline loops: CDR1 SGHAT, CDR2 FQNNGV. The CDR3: CASSLVMGAHTEAFF. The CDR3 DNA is TGTGCCAGCAGCTTAGTTATGGGGGCACACACTGAAGCTTTCTTT.

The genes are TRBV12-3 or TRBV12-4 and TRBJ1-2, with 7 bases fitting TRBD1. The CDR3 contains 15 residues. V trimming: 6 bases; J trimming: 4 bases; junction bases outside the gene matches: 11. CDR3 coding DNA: TGTGCCAGCAGGGGATCGGACAGGATGAGCTATGGCTACACCTTC. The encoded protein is CASRGSDRMSYGYTF.

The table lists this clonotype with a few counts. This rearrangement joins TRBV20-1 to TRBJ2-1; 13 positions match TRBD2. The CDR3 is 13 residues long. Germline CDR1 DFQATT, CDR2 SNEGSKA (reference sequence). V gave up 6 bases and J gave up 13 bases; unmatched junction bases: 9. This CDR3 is CSAPTSGGQSQFF. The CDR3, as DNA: TGCAGTGCCCCGACTAGCGGGGGGCAAAGCCAGTTCTTC.